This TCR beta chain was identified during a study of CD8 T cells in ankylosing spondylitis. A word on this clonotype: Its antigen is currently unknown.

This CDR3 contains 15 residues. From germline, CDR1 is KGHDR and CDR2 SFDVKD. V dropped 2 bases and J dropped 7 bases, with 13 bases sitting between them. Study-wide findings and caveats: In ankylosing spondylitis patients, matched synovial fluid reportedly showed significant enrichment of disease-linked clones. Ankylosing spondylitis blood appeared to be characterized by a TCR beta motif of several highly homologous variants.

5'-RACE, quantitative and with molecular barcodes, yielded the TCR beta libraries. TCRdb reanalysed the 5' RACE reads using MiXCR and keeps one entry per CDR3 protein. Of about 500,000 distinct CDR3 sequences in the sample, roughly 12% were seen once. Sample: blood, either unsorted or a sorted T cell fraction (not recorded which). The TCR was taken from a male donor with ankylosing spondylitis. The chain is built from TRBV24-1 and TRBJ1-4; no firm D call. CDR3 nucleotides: TGTGCCACCAGTGATTCCGTGTCATCGGGTGAAAAACTGTTTTTT. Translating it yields CATSDSVSSGEKLFF.